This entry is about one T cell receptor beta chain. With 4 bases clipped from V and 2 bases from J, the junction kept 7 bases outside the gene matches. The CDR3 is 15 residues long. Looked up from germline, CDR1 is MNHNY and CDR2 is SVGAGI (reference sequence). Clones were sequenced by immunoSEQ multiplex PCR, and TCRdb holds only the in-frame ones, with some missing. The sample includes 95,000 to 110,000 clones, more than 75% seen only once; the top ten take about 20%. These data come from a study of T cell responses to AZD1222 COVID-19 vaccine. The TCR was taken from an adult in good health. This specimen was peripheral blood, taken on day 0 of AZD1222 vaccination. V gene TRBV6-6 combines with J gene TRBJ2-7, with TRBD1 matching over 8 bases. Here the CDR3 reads CASSSPGQAPYEQYF. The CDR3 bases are TGTGCCAGCAGTTCTCCGGGACAGGCCCCCTACGAGCAGTACTTC.